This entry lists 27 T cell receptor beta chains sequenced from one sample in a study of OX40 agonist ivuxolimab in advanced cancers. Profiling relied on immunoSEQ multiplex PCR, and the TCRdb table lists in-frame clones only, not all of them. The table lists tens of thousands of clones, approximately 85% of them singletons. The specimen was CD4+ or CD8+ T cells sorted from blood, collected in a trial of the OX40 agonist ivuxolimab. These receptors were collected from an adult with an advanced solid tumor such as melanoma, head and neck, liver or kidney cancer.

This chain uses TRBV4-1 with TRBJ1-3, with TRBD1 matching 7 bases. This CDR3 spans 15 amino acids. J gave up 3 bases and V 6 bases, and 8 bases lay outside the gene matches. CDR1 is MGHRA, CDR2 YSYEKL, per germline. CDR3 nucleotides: TGCGCCAGCAGGGTCGACAGGGCGGATGGAAACACCATATATTTT. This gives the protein CASRVDRADGNTIYF.

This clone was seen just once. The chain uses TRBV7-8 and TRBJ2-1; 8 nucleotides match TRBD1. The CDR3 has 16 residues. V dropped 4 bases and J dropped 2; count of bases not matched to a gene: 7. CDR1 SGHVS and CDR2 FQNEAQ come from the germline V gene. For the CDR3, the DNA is TGTGCCAGCAGCTCATCCCGGACAGGGCCCTACAATGAGCAGTTCTTC. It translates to CASSSSRTGPYNEQFF.

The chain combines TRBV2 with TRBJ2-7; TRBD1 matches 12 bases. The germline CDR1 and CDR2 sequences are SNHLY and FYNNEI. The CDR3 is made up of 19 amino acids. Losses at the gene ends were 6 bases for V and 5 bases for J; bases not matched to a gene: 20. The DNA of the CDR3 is TGTGCCAGCAGATATGGCCGGGACAGGGGGCATAGGAGTATTAACGAGCAGTACTTC. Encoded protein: CASRYGRDRGHRSINEQYF.

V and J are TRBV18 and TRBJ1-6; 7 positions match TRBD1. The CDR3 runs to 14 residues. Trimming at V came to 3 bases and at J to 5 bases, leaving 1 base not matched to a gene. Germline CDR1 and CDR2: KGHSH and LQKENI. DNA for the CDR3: TGTGCCAGCTCACCCGGGACAGATAATTCACCCCTCCACTTT. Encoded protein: CASSPGTDNSPLHF. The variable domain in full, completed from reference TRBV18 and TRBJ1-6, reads NAGVMQNPRHLVRRRGQEARLRCSPMKGHSHVYWYRQLPEEGLKFMVYLQKENIIDESGMPKERFSAEFPKEGPSILRIQQVVRGDSAAYFCASSPGTDNSPLHFGNGTRLTVT.

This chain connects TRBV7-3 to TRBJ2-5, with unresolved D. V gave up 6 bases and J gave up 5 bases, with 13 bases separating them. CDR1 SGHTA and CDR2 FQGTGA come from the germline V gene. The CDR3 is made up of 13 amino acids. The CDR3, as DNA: TGTGCCAGCAGTCAACGGAGTGGCGAGACCCAGTACTTC. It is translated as CASSQRSGETQYF.

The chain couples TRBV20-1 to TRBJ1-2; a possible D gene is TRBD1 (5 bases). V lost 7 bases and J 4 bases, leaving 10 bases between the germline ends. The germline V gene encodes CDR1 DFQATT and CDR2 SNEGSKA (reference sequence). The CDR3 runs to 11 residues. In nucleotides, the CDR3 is TGCAGTGTCGGGGCCCCCTATGGCTACACCTTC. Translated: CSVGAPYGYTF.

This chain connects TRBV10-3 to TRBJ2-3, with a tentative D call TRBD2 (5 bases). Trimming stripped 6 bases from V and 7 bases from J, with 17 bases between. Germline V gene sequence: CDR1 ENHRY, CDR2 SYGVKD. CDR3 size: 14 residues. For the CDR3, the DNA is TGTGCCATCAGAACAACTAGACACCCCTATACGCAGTATTTT. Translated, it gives CAIRTTRHPYTQYF.

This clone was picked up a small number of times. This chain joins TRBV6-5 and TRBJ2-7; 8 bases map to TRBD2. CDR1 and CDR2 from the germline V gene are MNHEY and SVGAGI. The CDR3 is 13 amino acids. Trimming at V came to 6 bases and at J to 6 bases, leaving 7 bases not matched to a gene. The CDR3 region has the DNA TGTGCCAGCAGGCCTAACGGGGGGGGCGAGCAGTACTTC. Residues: CASRPNGGGEQYF.

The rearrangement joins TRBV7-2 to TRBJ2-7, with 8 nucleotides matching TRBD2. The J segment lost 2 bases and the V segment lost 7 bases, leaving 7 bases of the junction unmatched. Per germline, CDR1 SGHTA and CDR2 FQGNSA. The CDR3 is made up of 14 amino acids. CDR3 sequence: CASTPAGGPYEQYF. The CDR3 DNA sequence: TGTGCCAGCACCCCGGCGGGGGGCCCCTACGAGCAGTACTTC.

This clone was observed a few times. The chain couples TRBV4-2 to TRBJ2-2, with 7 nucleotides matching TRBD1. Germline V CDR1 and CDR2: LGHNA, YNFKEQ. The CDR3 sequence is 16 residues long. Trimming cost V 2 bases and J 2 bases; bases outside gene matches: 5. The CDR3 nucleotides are TGTGCCAGCAGCCAATTGACAGGGAGTAACACCGGGGAGCTGTTTTTT. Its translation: CASSQLTGSNTGELFF.

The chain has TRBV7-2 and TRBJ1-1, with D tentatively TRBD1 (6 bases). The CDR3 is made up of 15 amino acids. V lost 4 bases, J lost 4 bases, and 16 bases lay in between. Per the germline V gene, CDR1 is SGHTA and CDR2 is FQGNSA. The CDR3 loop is CASSSLWGLGTEAFF. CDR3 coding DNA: TGTGCCAGCAGCTCCCTCTGGGGGCTTGGCACTGAAGCTTTCTTT.

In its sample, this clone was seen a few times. The CDR3: CASSSRGQDRRSGSYEQYF. CDR3 nucleotides: TGTGCCAGTAGTAGCAGGGGACAGGACAGGCGATCCGGCTCCTACGAGCAGTACTTC. This chain links TRBV19 with TRBJ2-7, with TRBD1 matching over 8 bases. Germline V gene lookup returns CDR1 LNHDA and CDR2 SQIVND (reference sequence). CDR3 length: 19 amino acids. V lost 4 bases, J lost 0 bases, and 17 bases stayed unmatched. Variable domain in full (rest from reference TRBV19 and TRBJ2-7): DGGITQSPKYLFRKEGQNVTLSCEQNLNHDAMYWYRQDPGQGLRLIYYSQIVNDFQKGDIAEGYSVSREKKESFPLTVTSAQKNPTAFYLCASSSRGQDRRSGSYEQYFGPGTRLTVT.

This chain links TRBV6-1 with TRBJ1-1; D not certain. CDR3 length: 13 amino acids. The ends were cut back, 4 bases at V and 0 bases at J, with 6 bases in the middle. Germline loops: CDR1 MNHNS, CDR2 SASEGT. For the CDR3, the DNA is TGTGCCAGCAGTGTCCGGATGAACACTGAAGCTTTCTTT. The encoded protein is CASSVRMNTEAFF.

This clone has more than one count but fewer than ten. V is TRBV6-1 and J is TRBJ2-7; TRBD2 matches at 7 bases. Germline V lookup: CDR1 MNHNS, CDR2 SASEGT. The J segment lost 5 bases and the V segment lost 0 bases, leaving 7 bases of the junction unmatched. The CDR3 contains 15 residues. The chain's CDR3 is CASSEAGRGYDEQYF. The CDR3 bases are TGTGCCAGCAGTGAAGCGGGGCGGGGGTACGACGAGCAGTACTTC.

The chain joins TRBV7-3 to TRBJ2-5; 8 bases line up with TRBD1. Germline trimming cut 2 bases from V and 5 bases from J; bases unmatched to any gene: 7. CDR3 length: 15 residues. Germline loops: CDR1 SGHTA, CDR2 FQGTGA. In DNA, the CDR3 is TGTGCCAGCAGCTTAGGCCAGGGGGCTTGGGAGACCCAGTACTTC. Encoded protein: CASSLGQGAWETQYF. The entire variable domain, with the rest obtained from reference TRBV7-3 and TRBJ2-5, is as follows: GAGVSQTPSNKVTEKGKYVELRCDPISGHTALYWYRQSLGQGPEFLIYFQGTGAADDSGLPNDRFFAVRPEGSVSTLKIQRTERGDSAVYLCASSLGQGAWETQYFGPGTRLLVL.

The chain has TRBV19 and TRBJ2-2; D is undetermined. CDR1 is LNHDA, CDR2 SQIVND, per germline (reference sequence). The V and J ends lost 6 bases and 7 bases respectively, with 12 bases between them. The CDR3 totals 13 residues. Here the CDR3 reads CASSLPGGGELFF. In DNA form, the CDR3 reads TGTGCCAGTAGCCTTCCAGGTGGCGGGGAGCTGTTTTTT.

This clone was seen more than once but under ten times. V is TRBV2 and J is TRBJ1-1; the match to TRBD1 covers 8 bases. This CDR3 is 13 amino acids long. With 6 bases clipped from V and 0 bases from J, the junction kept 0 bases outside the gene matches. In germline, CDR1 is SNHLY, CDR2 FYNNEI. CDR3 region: CASRDRVNTEAFF. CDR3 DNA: TGTGCCAGCAGGGACAGGGTGAACACTGAAGCTTTCTTT.

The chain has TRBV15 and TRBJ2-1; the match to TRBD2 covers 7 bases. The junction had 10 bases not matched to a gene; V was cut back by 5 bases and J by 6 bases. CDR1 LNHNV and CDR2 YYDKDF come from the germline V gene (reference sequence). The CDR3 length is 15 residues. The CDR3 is CATSGGLKSGNEQFF. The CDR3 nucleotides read TGTGCCACCAGCGGGGGACTAAAATCGGGCAATGAGCAGTTCTTC.

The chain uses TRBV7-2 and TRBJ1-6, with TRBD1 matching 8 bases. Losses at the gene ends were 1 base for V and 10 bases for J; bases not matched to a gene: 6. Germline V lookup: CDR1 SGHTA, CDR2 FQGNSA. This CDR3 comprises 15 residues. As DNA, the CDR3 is TGTGCCAGCAGCTTAGTCCAGGGGGCAGGCTCACCCCTCCACTTT. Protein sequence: CASSLVQGAGSPLHF. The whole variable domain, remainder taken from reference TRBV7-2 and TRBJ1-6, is GAGVSQSPSNKVTEKGKDVELRCDPISGHTALYWYRQSLGQGLEFLIYFQGNSAPDKSGLPSDRFSAERTGGSVSTLTIQRTQQEDSAVYLCASSLVQGAGSPLHFGNGTRLTVT.

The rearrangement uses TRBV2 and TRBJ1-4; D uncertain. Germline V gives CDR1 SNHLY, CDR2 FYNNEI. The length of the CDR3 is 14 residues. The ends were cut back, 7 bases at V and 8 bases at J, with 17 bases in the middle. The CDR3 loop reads CASIAGQAGEKLFF. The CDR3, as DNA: TGTGCCAGCATAGCGGGCCAGGCGGGCGAAAAACTGTTTTTT.

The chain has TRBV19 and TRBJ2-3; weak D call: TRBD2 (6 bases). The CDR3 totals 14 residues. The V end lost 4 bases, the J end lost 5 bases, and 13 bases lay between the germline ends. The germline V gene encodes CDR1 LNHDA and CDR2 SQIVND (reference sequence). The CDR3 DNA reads TGTGCCAGTAGTAACCAAGCGGGCCTAGATACGCAGTATTTT. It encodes CASSNQAGLDTQYF.

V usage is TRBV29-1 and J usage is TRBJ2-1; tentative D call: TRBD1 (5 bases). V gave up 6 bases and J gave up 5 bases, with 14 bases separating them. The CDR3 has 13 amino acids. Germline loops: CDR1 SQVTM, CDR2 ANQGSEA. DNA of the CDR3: TGCAGCGTGGGGCGGCAGGTCAACAATGAGCAGTTCTTC. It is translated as CSVGRQVNNEQFF.

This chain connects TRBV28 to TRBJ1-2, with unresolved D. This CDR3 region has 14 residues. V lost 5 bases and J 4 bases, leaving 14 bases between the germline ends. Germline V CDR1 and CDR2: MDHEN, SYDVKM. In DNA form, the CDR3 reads TGTGCCAGCAGTCCGTACCGCCACAGCTATGGCTACACCTTC. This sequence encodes CASSPYRHSYGYTF.

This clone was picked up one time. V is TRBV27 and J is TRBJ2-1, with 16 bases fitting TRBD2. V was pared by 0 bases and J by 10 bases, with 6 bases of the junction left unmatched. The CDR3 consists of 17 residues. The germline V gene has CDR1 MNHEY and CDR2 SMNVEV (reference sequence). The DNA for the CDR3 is TGTGCCAGCAGTTTATCGGGACTAGCGGGGGGGCCTTACGAGCAGTTCTTC. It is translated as CASSLSGLAGGPYEQFF.

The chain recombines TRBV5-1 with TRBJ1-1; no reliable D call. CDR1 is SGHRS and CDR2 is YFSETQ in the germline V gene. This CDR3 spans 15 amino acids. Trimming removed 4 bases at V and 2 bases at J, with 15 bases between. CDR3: CASSVLGGPNTEAFF. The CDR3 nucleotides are TGCGCCAGCAGCGTTCTCGGCGGGCCCAACACTGAAGCTTTCTTT.

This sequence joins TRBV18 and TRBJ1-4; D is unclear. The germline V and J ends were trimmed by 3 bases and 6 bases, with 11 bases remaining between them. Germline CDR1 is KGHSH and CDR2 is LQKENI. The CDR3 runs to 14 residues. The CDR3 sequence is CASSPYGEDEKLFF. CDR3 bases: TGTGCCAGCTCACCTTACGGGGAAGATGAAAAACTGTTTTTT.

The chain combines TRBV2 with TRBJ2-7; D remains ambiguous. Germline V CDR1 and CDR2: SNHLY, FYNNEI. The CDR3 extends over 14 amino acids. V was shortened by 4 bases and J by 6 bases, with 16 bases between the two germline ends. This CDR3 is CASSGYALAAEQYF. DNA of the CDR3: TGTGCCAGCAGTGGATACGCGTTGGCGGCCGAGCAGTACTTC.